What follows are 25 T cell receptor beta chains derived from one specimen sequenced in a study of blood T cell repertoires in COVID-19. Measured with immunoSEQ multiplex PCR; TCRdb has only the in-frame clones, and not every one. The table records roughly 120,000 clones, 85% of them present only once. The sample comprised peripheral blood. These receptors originate from a man in his forties or fifties with acute or convalescent COVID-19.

This chain connects TRBV19 to TRBJ1-5, with a possible D match to TRBD1 (6 bases). The CDR3 covers 14 residues. Deletions cut 7 bases from V and 6 bases from J, with 16 bases between. The germline V gene encodes CDR1 LNHDA and CDR2 SQIVND (reference sequence). The CDR3 bases are TGTGCCAGTATGGGGGGGGCATTCACTCAGCCCCAGCATTTT. It encodes CASMGGAFTQPQHF.

V gene TRBV24-1 combines with J gene TRBJ1-5, with D maybe TRBD1 (5 bases). Trimming stripped 7 bases from V and 4 bases from J, with 7 bases between. The CDR3 runs 12 residues. CDR1 is KGHDR, CDR2 SFDVKD, per germline. CDR3 bases: TGTGCCACCAGCGGGACTAATCAGCCCCAGCATTTT. Its protein is CATSGTNQPQHF.

The gene calls are TRBV6-2 or TRBV6-3 and TRBJ2-7; TRBD1 matches at 8 bases. The J segment lost 4 bases and the V segment lost 5 bases, leaving 10 bases of the junction unmatched. CDR3 length equals 15 residues. CDR1 is MNHEY and CDR2 is SVGEGT in the germline V gene. CDR3 sequence reads: CASSTELDRAYEQYF. CDR3 DNA sequence: TGTGCCAGCAGTACAGAACTGGACAGGGCTTACGAGCAGTACTTC.

V is TRBV5-1 and J is TRBJ2-7; D remains ambiguous. The CDR3 length is 14 residues. The ends were cut back, 0 bases at V and 1 base at J, with 8 bases in the middle. CDR1 is SGHRS, CDR2 YFSETQ, per germline. The CDR3 nucleotides read TGCGCCAGCAGCTTGGACACCTTTTCCTACGAGCAGTACTTC. Translation gives CASSLDTFSYEQYF.

The chain joins TRBV12-5 to TRBJ2-7; D possibly corresponds to TRBD1 (5 bases). From germline, CDR1 is LGHNT and CDR2 FRNRAP. The CDR3 extends over 13 amino acids. Deletions cut 4 bases from V and 1 base from J, with 8 bases between. The CDR3 sequence: CASGSTESYEQYF. CDR3 nucleotides: TGTGCTAGTGGTTCGACAGAGTCCTACGAGCAGTACTTC.

CDR3 sequence reads: CASSAERAVVTDTQYF. In nucleotides, the CDR3 is TGTGCCAGCAGCGCCGAGAGGGCCGTAGTCACAGATACGCAGTATTTT. V is TRBV9 and J is TRBJ2-3, with a weak D call TRBD2 (5 bases). From germline, CDR1 is SGDLS and CDR2 YYNGEE. CDR3 length equals 16 residues. V lost 3 bases and J lost 2, with 16 bases in between.

This clone came up once. The gene calls are TRBV5-6 and TRBJ2-5; 10 bases fit TRBD2. Germline V gene lookup returns CDR1 SGHDT and CDR2 YYEEEE. The CDR3 is 15 amino acids. V was pared by 0 bases and J by 5 bases, with 4 bases of the junction left unmatched. CDR3 in amino acids: CASSLASGGDETQYF. CDR3 in DNA: TGTGCCAGCAGCTTGGCTAGCGGGGGCGATGAGACCCAGTACTTC.

This chain uses TRBV19 with TRBJ2-5; possibly TRBD2 for D (6 bases). Germline loops: CDR1 LNHDA, CDR2 SQIVND (reference sequence). The CDR3 has 12 residues. The germline V and J ends were trimmed by 3 bases and 4 bases, with 6 bases remaining between them. The CDR3 region is CASSMGGETQYF. For the CDR3, the DNA is TGTGCCAGTAGTATGGGGGGAGAGACCCAGTACTTC. The variable domain in full, completed from reference TRBV19 and TRBJ2-5, reads DGGITQSPKYLFRKEGQNVTLSCEQNLNHDAMYWYRQDPGQGLRLIYYSQIVNDFQKGDIAEGYSVSREKKESFPLTVTSAQKNPTAFYLCASSMGGETQYFGPGTRLLVL.

This clone occurred a few times. V is TRBV2 and J is TRBJ2-3; D gene unclear. V lost 8 bases to trimming and J lost 1 base, with 4 bases between them. CDR3 length equals 11 residues. Germline CDR1 reads SNHLY; CDR2 reads FYNNEI. CDR3 in amino acids: CASRGTDTQYF. The DNA of the CDR3 is TGTGCCAGCCGGGGCACAGATACGCAGTATTTT.

V usage is TRBV3-1 (or the pseudogene TRBV3-2) and J usage is TRBJ1-3; D call uncertain. Looked up from germline, CDR1 is LGHDT and CDR2 is YNNKEL (reference sequence). The CDR3 sequence is 12 residues long. V lost 2 bases and J 13 bases, leaving 12 bases between the germline ends. The CDR3 DNA sequence: TGTGCCAGCAGCCAATATTTCCCTTATATATATTTT. Protein sequence: CASSQYFPYIYF.

V usage is TRBV27 and J usage is TRBJ2-7; D perhaps matches TRBD2 (6 bases). In germline, CDR1 is MNHEY, CDR2 SMNVEV (reference sequence). This CDR3 has 14 residues. The V gene lost 5 bases and the J gene lost 7 bases, with 18 bases spanning the gap. CDR3 sequence (DNA): TGTGCCAGCAGTACCCGGGACCCGGAGGGGGAGCAGTACTTC. Translating it yields CASSTRDPEGEQYF.

This chain joins TRBV19 and TRBJ1-1; 8 nucleotides align to TRBD1. V was pared by 6 bases and J by 10 bases, with 19 bases of the junction left unmatched. The CDR3 covers 16 residues. Germline V gene data show CDR1 as LNHDA and CDR2 as SQIVND (reference sequence). In DNA, the CDR3 is TGTGCCAGTAGCCTAAAGAGTTCAGGGGGCCTCTCCACAGCTTTCTTT. Encoded protein: CASSLKSSGGLSTAFF.

V usage is TRBV7-2 and J usage is TRBJ2-7, with 8 bases that match TRBD1. The CDR3 has 14 residues. Trimming took 1 base from V and 4 from J; bases not matched to a gene: 3. Germline lookup yields CDR1 SGHTA and CDR2 FQGNSA. This CDR3 is CASSLGTGNYEQYF. CDR3 sequence (DNA): TGTGCCAGCAGCTTAGGGACAGGGAATTACGAGCAGTACTTC. Complete variable domain (other parts from reference TRBV7-2 and TRBJ2-7): GAGVSQSPSNKVTEKGKDVELRCDPISGHTALYWYRQSLGQGLEFLIYFQGNSAPDKSGLPSDRFSAERTGGSVSTLTIQRTQQEDSAVYLCASSLGTGNYEQYFGPGTRLTVT.

The chain has TRBV4-3 and TRBJ2-3; tentative D call: TRBD2 (6 bases). The CDR3 contains 18 residues. CDR1 and CDR2 (germline): LGHNA, YSLEER. Trimming left V 1 base short and J 0 bases short, with 17 bases between. CDR3 in amino acids: CASSQAWLAITSTDTQYF. The CDR3 DNA sequence: TGCGCCAGCAGCCAAGCGTGGCTAGCGATTACTAGCACAGATACGCAGTATTTT.

This chain links TRBV9 with TRBJ2-1, with D possibly being TRBD2 (6 bases). Trimming took 4 bases from V and 8 from J, leaving 19 bases between them. The CDR3 length is 15 residues. CDR1 SGDLS and CDR2 YYNGEE come from the germline V gene. CDR3 bases: TGTGCCAGCAGCCCATGGAGGGACTCCCCAGATGAGCAGTTCTTC. Its translation: CASSPWRDSPDEQFF.

The chain employs TRBV15 and TRBJ2-1, with 7 nucleotides matching TRBD2. The CDR3 is made up of 12 amino acids. The V gene end was trimmed by 6 bases and the J gene end by 6 bases; junction bases not matched to a gene: 2. Germline CDR1 LNHNV, CDR2 YYDKDF (reference sequence). The CDR3 coding sequence is TGTGCCACCAGTTGGGAGGGCAATGAGCAGTTCTTC. This codes for CATSWEGNEQFF.

The chain carries TRBV7-9 and TRBJ1-5; tentative D call: TRBD1 (5 bases). V was clipped by 4 bases and J by 0 bases, with 7 bases between them. In germline, CDR1 is SEHNR, CDR2 FQNEAQ (reference sequence). The CDR3 is made up of 14 amino acids. CDR3 loop: CASSSTDSNQPQHF. The CDR3 nucleotides read TGTGCCAGCAGCTCGACAGATAGCAATCAGCCCCAGCATTTT.

In nucleotides, the CDR3 is TGTGCCAGCAGTTCACAGGGGGGGAACACTGAAGCTTTCTTT. It specifies CASSSQGGNTEAFF. The chain has TRBV6-5 and TRBJ1-1; 8 bases map to TRBD1. This CDR3 is 14 amino acids long. Germline V gene lookup returns CDR1 MNHEY and CDR2 SVGAGI. The V segment lost 4 bases and the J segment 1 base; nucleotides outside the gene matches: 2.

The CDR3 bases are TGTGCCAGCAGCGCCGGACAATTAAACATTCAGTACTTC. This encodes CASSAGQLNIQYF. The chain carries TRBV11-2 and TRBJ2-4, with D possibly being TRBD1 (5 bases). The germline CDR1 and CDR2 sequences are SGHAT and FQNNGV. The CDR3 is 13 amino acids. Trimming cost V 5 bases and J 6 bases, with 11 bases left between them.

The chain is built from TRBV6-5 and TRBJ2-1; tentative D call: TRBD2 (6 bases). The CDR3 spans 13 residues. Germline assignment: CDR1 MNHEY and CDR2 SVGAGI. V shed 1 base and J shed 8 bases, with 9 bases lying between them. CDR3 nucleotides: TGTGCCAGCAGTTACTTCGGGGAGGATGAGCAGTTCTTC. The encoded protein is CASSYFGEDEQFF.

The chain uses TRBV5-8 and TRBJ2-1, with D possibly matching TRBD1 (7 bases). Germline V gene sequence: CDR1 SGHTS, CDR2 YDEGEE. The germline V and J ends were trimmed by 5 bases and 8 bases, with 17 bases remaining between them. CDR3 length equals 14 residues. The CDR3 here is CASSNPGGGYEQFF. For the CDR3, the DNA is TGTGCCAGCAGTAATCCAGGGGGAGGATATGAGCAGTTCTTC.

V usage is TRBV14 and J usage is TRBJ1-6, with 7 bases matching TRBD1. CDR3 size: 14 residues. Germline V lookup: CDR1 SGHDN, CDR2 FVKESK. The trim removed 1 base at V and 10 bases at J, leaving 4 bases unmatched. CDR3: CASSQGQGGSPLHF. Here the CDR3 DNA reads TGTGCCAGCAGCCAAGGACAGGGAGGATCACCCCTCCACTTT.

The chain has TRBV5-6 and TRBJ2-2; 7 bases agree with TRBD2. The CDR3 sequence is 16 residues long. J was trimmed by 0 bases and V by 2 bases; bases with no gene match: 4. The V gene's germline CDR1 is SGHDT and CDR2 YYEEEE. The CDR3 nucleotides are TGTGCCAGCAGCTTCCGGGGGGTAGCGAACACCGGGGAGCTGTTTTTT. Translating gives CASSFRGVANTGELFF.

This rearrangement joins TRBV13 to TRBJ1-6, with D maybe TRBD1 (6 bases). The CDR3 runs to 16 residues. Per the germline V gene, CDR1 is PRHDT and CDR2 is FYEKMQ (reference sequence). The ends were cut back, 5 bases at V and 3 bases at J, with 14 bases in the middle. For the CDR3, the DNA is TGTGCCAGCAGCCCCACGGGACACCACTATAATTCACCCCTCCACTTT. Translated, it gives CASSPTGHHYNSPLHF.

The chain is built from TRBV7-8 and TRBJ1-4; 7 bases match TRBD1. Germline V lookup: CDR1 SGHVS, CDR2 FQNEAQ. This CDR3 contains 17 residues. V gave up 1 base and J gave up 8 bases; unmatched junction bases: 13. This CDR3 is CASSLGRGQRRGEKLFF. The CDR3 nucleotides are TGTGCCAGCAGCTTAGGCCGGGGACAGCGAAGAGGAGAAAAACTGTTTTTT.